This TCR beta chain was profiled in a study of cytomegalovirus exposure and HLA in healthy donors. Regarding the study as a whole: Many donors shared some public TCRs, even though most TCR sequences were rare.

Trimming shortened V by 8 bases and J by 1 base, and 15 bases separated the two germline ends. Germline CDR1 is MNHEY and CDR2 is SMNVEV (reference sequence). The CDR3 covers 14 residues. Using immunoSEQ multiplex PCR, the repertoire was profiled, and TCRdb retains in-frame clones only, with some absent. The profile shows some 350,000 clones, 87% of them singletons. This clone was seen a single time. What it binds is not known. This TCR was sampled from a woman aged 25 to 45 in good health and CMV-seropositive. The sequencing input was PBMCs. The genes are TRBV27 and TRBJ2-7; no clear D. CDR3 sequence: CASSQLDKSYEQYF. CDR3 nucleotides: TGTGCCAGCTCTCAACTTGACAAATCCTACGAGCAGTACTTC.